A selection of T cell receptor beta chains follows, all from one sample in a study of cytomegalovirus exposure and HLA in healthy donors. The repertoire was sequenced with immunoSEQ multiplex PCR; TCRdb's copy has only in-frame clones and lacks some. The sample consists of 150,000 to 200,000 clones, more than 75% of them appearing once. The sequencing sample was made of PBMCs. These receptors were collected from a man younger than 30 in good health and CMV-seropositive. Each CDR3 is given with its conserved first and last residue. A D gene is named only where the DNA matches it firmly. Not every row has a clone size; where given, it reads once, few, many or a size class.

v_call	clone_size	j_call	d_call	cdr3_nt	cdr3_aa
TRBV9	.	TRBJ1-2	.	TGTGCCAGCAGCGCCTCCGGACTAGGCTACACCTTC	CASSASGLGYTF
TRBV6-1	.	TRBJ2-3	.	TGTGCCAGCGGCTCCCGTCAGAGCACAGATACGCAGTATTTT	CASGSRQSTDTQYF
TRBV18	.	TRBJ1-5	.	TGTGCCAGCTCATCAGACAGCGATCAGCCCCAGCATTTT	CASSSDSDQPQHF
TRBV20-1	.	TRBJ2-1	.	TGCAGTGCTAGTGAGGAGAGTGAGCAGTTCTTC	CSASEESEQFF
TRBV7-3	.	TRBJ2-5	.	TGTGCCAGCAGCGAAGGGCCCGGTAGACAGATCCAAGAGACCCAGTACTTC	CASSEGPGRQIQETQYF
TRBV19	few	TRBJ2-1	TRBD2	TGTGCCAGTAGCGCATCTAGCGGGATCTACAATGAGCAGTTCTTC	CASSASSGIYNEQFF
TRBV4-3	.	TRBJ2-7	.	TGCGCCAGCAGCCGGAGGAGGGAAGATTCCTACGAGCAGTACTTC	CASSRRREDSYEQYF
TRBV11-3	.	TRBJ2-3	TRBD2	TGTGCCAGCAGCTTGCTAGCGGGGCCCGCAGATACGCAGTATTTT	CASSLLAGPADTQYF
TRBV4-1	.	TRBJ2-5	.	TGCGCCAGCAGCCAGTTATCTAGAGAGACCCAGTACTTC	CASSQLSRETQYF
TRBV28	.	TRBJ1-5	.	TGTGCCAGCAGTTTAGTCAATTACGGACAGATTAATCAGCCCCAGCATTTT	CASSLVNYGQINQPQHF
TRBV18	.	TRBJ2-5	TRBD2	TGTGCCAGCTCACCACCTAGCGGGGGGACAGAGACCCAGTACTTC	CASSPPSGGTETQYF
TRBV5-1	.	TRBJ1-5	.	TGCGCCAGCAGCTTAACAGGGTCAGATCAGCCCCAGCATTTT	CASSLTGSDQPQHF
TRBV4-3	.	TRBJ2-7	.	TGCGCCAGCAGCCAAGATTTAGCCCCCGAACAGGAACCCTACGAGCAGTACTTC	CASSQDLAPEQEPYEQYF
TRBV6-6	.	TRBJ1-1	.	TGTGCCAGCAGGCAGGGCACTGAAGCTTTCTTT	CASRQGTEAFF
TRBV6-5	.	TRBJ1-1	.	TGTGCCAGCAGTTCCTATGGAGGTCTGAACACTGAAGCTTTCTTT	CASSSYGGLNTEAFF
TRBV6-5	.	TRBJ2-3	.	TGTGCCAGCAGTTACTCGAGGGCTCCCACAGATACGCAGTATTTT	CASSYSRAPTDTQYF
TRBV4-1	.	TRBJ2-1	.	TGCGCCAGCAGCCCCCAGCCCTCACGTTCCCAGGGTAATGAGCAGTTCTTC	CASSPQPSRSQGNEQFF
TRBV27	few	TRBJ1-6	TRBD1	TGTGCCAGCAGATCAGGACAGGGAAACTCACCCCTCCACTTT	CASRSGQGNSPLHF
TRBV6-5	.	TRBJ1-2	TRBD1	TGTGCCAGCAGTTTAGGGGGCCCAGGAGCTAACTATGGCTACACCTTC	CASSLGGPGANYGYTF
TRBV19	once	TRBJ2-5	.	TGTGCCAGTAGTATAGCCGGGGTGGAGACCCAGTACTTC	CASSIAGVETQYF
TRBV9	.	TRBJ1-1	.	TGTGCCAGCAGCGACGAGACTGAAGCTTTCTTT	CASSDETEAFF
TRBV27	.	TRBJ2-1	.	TGTGCCAGCTATAGGGAGTGGGGTGAGCAGTTCTTC	CASYREWGEQFF
TRBV6-1	few	TRBJ1-1	.	TGTGCCAGCGCCCTAGGAGTGAACACTGAAGCTTTCTTT	CASALGVNTEAFF
TRBV12-5	few	TRBJ2-3	TRBD2	TGTGCTAGTGGGCCTAGCGGGAGGGAGGCAGATACGCAGTATTTT	CASGPSGREADTQYF
TRBV20-1	.	TRBJ1-1	.	TGCAGTGCCAACCAGGGTGAAGCTTTCTTT	CSANQGEAFF